What follows are 3 T cell receptor beta chains derived from one specimen sequenced in a study of T cell responses to AZD1222 COVID-19 vaccine. Only in-frame clones appear in the TCRdb table, and some are missing; sequencing was by immunoSEQ multiplex PCR. The sample yields under 200,000 clones, 88% seen once. The sample consisted of peripheral blood, taken 28 days after the second AZD1222 dose. These receptor sequences come from an adult who received the AZD1222 COVID-19 vaccine.

This chain joins TRBV12-3 or TRBV12-4 and TRBJ1-2, with D maybe TRBD1 (5 bases). V was cut by 5 bases and J by 8 bases, with 15 bases left in between. The CDR3 has 13 residues. This CDR3 reads CASSPGTEQGYTF. In DNA, the CDR3 is TGTGCCAGCAGTCCAGGGACCGAGCAGGGCTACACCTTC.

V and J are TRBV7-2 and TRBJ2-2, with a possible D match to TRBD2 (7 bases). This CDR3 comprises 15 residues. Looked up from germline, CDR1 is SGHTA and CDR2 is FQGNSA. V was trimmed by 2 bases and J by 5 bases, leaving 12 bases between them. CDR3 in amino acids: CASSLQQGGTGELFF. The CDR3 nucleotides read TGTGCCAGCAGCTTACAACAGGGAGGGACCGGGGAGCTGTTTTTT.

This clone was counted once. J is TRBJ2-7 and V is TRBV7-2; D is ambiguous. With 3 bases removed from V and 6 bases from J, the gap between germline ends came to 15 bases. Germline V gene lookup returns CDR1 SGHTA and CDR2 FQGNSA. This CDR3 has 14 residues. The CDR3 DNA follows: TGTGCCAGCAGCTTCGGGCCTCATGAAGCCGAGCAGTACTTC. Protein product: CASSFGPHEAEQYF.